This note documents a single TCR beta chain sequence. Its antigen is not identified. These data are taken from a study of T cells in Graves' hyperthyroidism and ophthalmopathy. Overall study results and limits: Ophthalmopathy was distinguished from stable hyperthyroidism by 13 V-J signatures.

Germline CDR1 and CDR2: SGHTA and FQGNSA. The CDR3 is made up of 14 amino acids. J lost 11 bases, V lost 3 bases, and 11 bases had no gene match. The TCR beta CDR3 regions underwent amplification using RNA transcripts as the source. TCR CDR3 regions were first amplified by RT-PCR with HTBI primers. In TCRdb, the multiplex PCR reads were re-called with MiXCR into one record per CDR3 protein. The repertoire holds hundreds of thousands of distinct CDR3 sequences, with roughly 14% as singletons. Patients with uncontrolled infections, other autoimmune diseases, pregnancy or lactation were excluded. Thyroid ultrasound and orbital computed tomography, with clinical symptoms and serum thyroxine and TRAb, informed diagnoses. Source material for PBMCs was over 7.5 ml fresh peripheral blood.

The V and J genes are TRBV7-2 and TRBJ1-1; TRBD1 aligns across 8 bases. The sequencing input was blood. The receptor comes from a woman aged 35 to 49 with Graves' ophthalmopathy. The CDR3 loop reads CASSFPGTGYSAFF. The DNA for the CDR3 is TGTGCCAGCAGCTTCCCCGGGACAGGTTATAGCGCTTTCTTT.